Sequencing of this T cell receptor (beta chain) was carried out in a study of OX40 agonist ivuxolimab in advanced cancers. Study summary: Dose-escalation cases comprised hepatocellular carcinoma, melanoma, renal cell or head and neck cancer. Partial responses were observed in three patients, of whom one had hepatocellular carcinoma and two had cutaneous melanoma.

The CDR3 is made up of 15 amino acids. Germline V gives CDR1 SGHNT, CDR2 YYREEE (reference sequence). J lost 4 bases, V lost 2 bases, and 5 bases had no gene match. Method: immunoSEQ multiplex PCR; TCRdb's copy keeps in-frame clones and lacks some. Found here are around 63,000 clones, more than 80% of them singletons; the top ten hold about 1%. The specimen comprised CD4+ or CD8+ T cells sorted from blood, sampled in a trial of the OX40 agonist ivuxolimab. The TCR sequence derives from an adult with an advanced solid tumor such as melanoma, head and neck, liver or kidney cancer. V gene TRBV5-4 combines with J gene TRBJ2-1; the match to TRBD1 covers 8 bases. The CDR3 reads CASSFQGASYNEQFF. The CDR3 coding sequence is TGTGCCAGCAGCTTCCAGGGGGCCTCATACAATGAGCAGTTCTTC. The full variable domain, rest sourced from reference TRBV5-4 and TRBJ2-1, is ETGVTQSPTHLIKTRGQQVTLRCSSQSGHNTVSWYQQALGQGPQFIFQYYREEENGRGNFPPRFSGLQFPNYSSELNVNALELDDSALYLCASSFQGASYNEQFFGPGTRLTVL.